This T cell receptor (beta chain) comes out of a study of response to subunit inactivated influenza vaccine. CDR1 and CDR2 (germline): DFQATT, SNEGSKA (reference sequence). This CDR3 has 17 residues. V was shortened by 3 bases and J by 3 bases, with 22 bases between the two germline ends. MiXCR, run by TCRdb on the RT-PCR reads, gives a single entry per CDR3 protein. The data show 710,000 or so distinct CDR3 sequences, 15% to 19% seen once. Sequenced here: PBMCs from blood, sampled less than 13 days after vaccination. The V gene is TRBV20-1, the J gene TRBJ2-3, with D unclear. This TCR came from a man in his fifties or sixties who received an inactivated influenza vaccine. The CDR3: CSASDPAQKYGTDTQYF. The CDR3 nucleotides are TGCAGTGCTAGTGACCCCGCCCAGAAGTATGGGACAGATACGCAGTATTTT.